The T cell receptor (beta chain) under discussion was sequenced for a study of T cell responses to AZD1222 COVID-19 vaccine (dated by TCRdb to the early 2020s). Background for the entire study: TCR sequencing was performed for about 250 trial participants, of whom about 200 were given two doses of AZD1222 and around 26 were given two doses of MenACWY control vaccine. Enrollment into the trials was organized by age into subgroups of 18-55, 56-69 and 70-plus years, and those subgroups contained approximately 160, 26 and 62 TCR-sequenced participants, respectively.

The CDR3 regions of human TCRbeta chains were analyzed by immunosequencing. The paper's processing steps were these. Repertoire TCRs were checked for matches against a reference library of SARS-CoV-2-specific TCRs that had been generated using the MIRA antigen-specificity platform. Breadth meant the fraction of unique TCRs that were SARS-CoV-2-associated, whereas depth meant the fraction of total T cells that were SARS-CoV-2-associated. Using the MIRA data, each spike-specific TCR was assigned both to the spike region to which the TCR was reactive and to a CD4 or CD8 class. Log10-transformed breadth and depth values were compared by one-way ANOVA with Sidak's multiple comparisons tests. The table comes from immuneACCESS by way of TCRdb, which keeps in-frame sequences with V and J called. Part of the clones is missing from these tables; in studies checked, under half for an unresolved V gene and the rest for unknown reasons. That table furnishes V, J and clone size, whereas the DNA furnished D and trimming. This sample comprises about 150,000 clones, 90% of them detected only once. The top ten constitute less than 1.6% of the sample.

The intended sense of this specimen's time point label: about 28 days (+/-7) after the second vaccine dose. Because spike-specific TCR depth and breadth did not differ between the two schedules, AZD1222 recipients who got a second dose at roughly 4 weeks were pooled with those who got a second dose at roughly 12 weeks. The vaccinee samples were drawn from two UK trials, COV001 and COV002, one of which was a single-blind randomized controlled phase 2/3 trial testing AZD1222 (ChAdOx1 nCoV-19) in healthy adults. For TCRbeta chain sequencing, PBMC samples from trial participants were taken at day 0 and at day 28 after the second dose. With regard to this clone: Its target antigen remains unknown. No much larger clone is present one base from it, and per-base qualities are unavailable.

Broader findings and caveats from the paper: After two AZD1222 doses, spike-specific TCR breadth and depth were significantly higher than at day 0 and than in MenACWY recipients. The 56-69-year group was small, and its depth increase did not reach significance, likely because of low power. Reportedly, close to half of the unique spike-specific TCRs recognized epitopes lying outside the regions that are mutated in the B.1.351 and B.1.1.7 variants. Conclusions about previously exposed vaccinees are limited because only five to seven AZD1222 recipients were SARS-CoV-2 seropositive at baseline. No day 14 peak-response samples were available, so repertoires were characterized only after the peak T cell response. Most participants were white British and females outnumbered males, and the authors suggested that clonal diversity may have been underestimated. CD4 TCRs associated with the vaccine covered the entire spike protein, and the dominant responses were in regions 160-218 and 743-854.

The germline V gene gives CDR1 as LGHNA and CDR2 as YNFKEQ. Deletion took 1 base off V and 7 bases off J, with a span of 23 bases between the germline ends. The CDR3 runs 18 amino acids, cysteine and phenylalanine included. Only CDR3 DNA is held: 54 bases, read in frame from base 1. The chain is encoded by TRBV4-2 joined to TRBJ1-5, with the D gene too uncertain to name. This sequence was found in an adult who received the AZD1222 COVID-19 vaccine. The source was peripheral blood, collected 28 days after the second AZD1222 dose. The CDR3 loop reads CASSQAAAGGRFIQPQHF. The sequenced DNA is TGTGCCAGCAGCCAAGCGGCGGCAGGCGGCCGTTTTATACAGCCCCAGCATTTT.